The clone carrying this T cell receptor (beta chain) was detected ten times or more. Documented time point: newly diagnosed GD, antithyroid drugs for less than 3 months. With RNA extracted from PBMCs as input, the TCR library was made. The sample comes from a study of regulatory T cells in long-lasting Graves disease. Construction of the TCR beta libraries employed iRepertoire HTBI primers in conjunction with Arm-PCR of CDR3 regions. TCRdb ran MiXCR on the multiplex PCR reads and lists one entry per CDR3 protein. Counted here are hundreds of thousands of distinct CDR3 sequences, approximately 12% occurring once; the ten biggest clones make up roughly 10%. V was clipped by 3 bases and J by 3 bases, with 9 bases between them. Per the germline V gene, CDR1 is MNHNS and CDR2 is SASEGT. The CDR3 length is 13 residues. These same records also appear under a second study, on T cells in Graves' hyperthyroidism and ophthalmopathy.

Source: peripheral blood mononuclear cells (PBMCs), taken at new diagnosis, from a patient treated with antithyroid drugs. This sequence originates from a man between 25 and 39 years old with Graves disease. The chain employs TRBV6-1 and TRBJ2-7, with D perhaps matching TRBD1 (6 bases). The CDR3 loop reads CASSEETGYEQYF. Here the CDR3 DNA reads TGTGCCAGCAGTGAGGAGACAGGCTACGAGCAGTACTTC.